This T cell receptor (beta chain) emerged from a study of T cell responses to AZD1222 COVID-19 vaccine. Concerning this clone itself: Its antigen is still unknown. Within the sample, other DNA sequences also encode this same CDR3.

Findings and caveats of the study: The study identified only a handful of AZD1222 recipients as seropositive at baseline. Spike-specific TCR breadth and depth rose after two AZD1222 doses. After the peak T cell response, and only then, were repertoires sampled. The donors showed a predominance of white British ancestry and of females, with possible underestimation of clonal diversity.

Some clones are missing from TCRdb's copy, which holds only in-frame ones; the method was immunoSEQ multiplex PCR. Of 120,000 to 150,000 clones in the sample, over 75% were seen once. V lost 1 base and J 1 base, leaving 5 bases between the germline ends. The germline CDR1 and CDR2 sequences are SGDLS and YYNGEE. The CDR3 has 13 amino acids. The source material was peripheral blood, sampled 28 days after the second dose of the MenACWY control vaccine. This chain connects TRBV9 to TRBJ1-1; D is uncertain. This receptor was taken from an adult who received the MenACWY meningococcal vaccine as a control. CDR3 nucleotide sequence: TGTGCCAGCAGCGTAACCCGGAACACTGAAGCTTTCTTT. Its translation is CASSVTRNTEAFF.